This T cell receptor (beta chain) was sequenced in a study of T cell responses to AZD1222 COVID-19 vaccine. Study-wide findings and caveats: The donor cohort was predominantly white British with a female majority, and clonal diversity may have been underestimated. Sampling that yielded the repertoires occurred only after the peak T cell response. Spike-specific TCR repertoires showed rising breadth and depth after two AZD1222 doses. Only 5 to 7 AZD1222 recipients were seropositive at baseline.

Per the germline V gene, CDR1 is SGHVS and CDR2 is FNYEAQ. The junction had 6 bases not matched to a gene; V was cut back by 1 base and J by 3 bases. This CDR3 is 16 amino acids long. Notes on this clone: Its antigen is as yet unknown.

Profiling relied on immunoSEQ multiplex PCR, and the TCRdb table lists in-frame clones only, not all of them. The table lists about 110,000 clones, around 95% of them singletons. The sample was peripheral blood, taken on day 0 of AZD1222 vaccination. The clonotype originates from an adult in good health. This sequence joins TRBV7-6 and TRBJ2-5; 9 bases fit TRBD2. As DNA, the CDR3 is TGTGCCAGCAGCTTAGAGGGGCTAGCGGGGAAAGAGACCCAGTACTTC. Protein product: CASSLEGLAGKETQYF. The full variable domain, with the rest looked up from reference TRBV7-6 and TRBJ2-5, is GAGVSQSPRYKVTKRGQDVALRCDPISGHVSLYWYRQALGQGPEFLTYFNYEAQQDKSGLPNDRFSAERPEGSISTLTIQRTEQRDSAMYRCASSLEGLAGKETQYFGPGTRLLVL.